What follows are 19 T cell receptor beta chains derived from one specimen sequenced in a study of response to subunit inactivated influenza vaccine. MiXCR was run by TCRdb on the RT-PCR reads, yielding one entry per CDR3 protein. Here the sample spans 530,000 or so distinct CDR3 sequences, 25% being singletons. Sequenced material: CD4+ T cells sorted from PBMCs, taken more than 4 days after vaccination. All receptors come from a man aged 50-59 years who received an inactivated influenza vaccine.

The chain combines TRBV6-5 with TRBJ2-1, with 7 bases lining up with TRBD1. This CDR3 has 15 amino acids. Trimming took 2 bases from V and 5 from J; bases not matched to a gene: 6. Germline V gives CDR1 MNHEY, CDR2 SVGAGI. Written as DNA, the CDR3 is TGTGCCAGCAGTTACGGTCAGACAGGGCACAATGAGCAGTTCTTC. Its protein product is CASSYGQTGHNEQFF.

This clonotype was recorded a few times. The CDR3 sequence is CASSPRTGGTFGNTIYF. The CDR3 DNA reads TGTGCCAGCAGTCCACGGACAGGGGGGACTTTTGGAAACACCATATATTTT. The chain uses TRBV12-3 or TRBV12-4 and TRBJ1-3; TRBD1 matches 10 bases. Trimming at V came to 5 bases and at J to 3 bases, leaving 10 bases not matched to a gene. The CDR3 is made up of 17 amino acids.

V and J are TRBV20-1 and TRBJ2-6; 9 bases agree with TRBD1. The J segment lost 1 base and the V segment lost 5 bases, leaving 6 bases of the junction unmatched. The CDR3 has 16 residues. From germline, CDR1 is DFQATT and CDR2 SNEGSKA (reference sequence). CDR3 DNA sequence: TGCAGTGCTCGCCTGGACAGGGGATCTGGGGCCAACGTCCTGACTTTC. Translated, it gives CSARLDRGSGANVLTF.

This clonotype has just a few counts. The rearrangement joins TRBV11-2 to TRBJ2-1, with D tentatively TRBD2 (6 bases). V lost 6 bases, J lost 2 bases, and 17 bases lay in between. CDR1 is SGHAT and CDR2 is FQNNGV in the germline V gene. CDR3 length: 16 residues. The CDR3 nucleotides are TGTGCCAGCAGAACTTACCGCCAGCGGGCCTACAATGAGCAGTTCTTC. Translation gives CASRTYRQRAYNEQFF.

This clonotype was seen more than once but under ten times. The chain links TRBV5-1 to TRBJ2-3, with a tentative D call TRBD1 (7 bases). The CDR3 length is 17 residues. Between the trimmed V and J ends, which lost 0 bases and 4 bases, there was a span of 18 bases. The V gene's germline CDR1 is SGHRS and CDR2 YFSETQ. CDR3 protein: CASSLASGGSGADTQYF. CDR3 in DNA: TGCGCCAGCAGCTTGGCGTCAGGGGGATCGGGAGCAGATACGCAGTATTTT.

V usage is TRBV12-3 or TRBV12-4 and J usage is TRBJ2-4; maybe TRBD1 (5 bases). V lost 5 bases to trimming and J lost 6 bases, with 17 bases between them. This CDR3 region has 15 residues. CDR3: CASSHPQGSRNIQYF. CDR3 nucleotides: TGTGCCAGCAGTCACCCTCAGGGTTCTAGAAACATTCAGTACTTC.

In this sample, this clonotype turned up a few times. The CDR3 DNA reads TGCGCCAGCAGCCAAGATTGGGGACAACGAGTTCAGTACTTC. It yields the protein CASSQDWGQRVQYF. The V gene is TRBV4-3, the J gene TRBJ2-4, with a tentative D call TRBD1 (6 bases). The CDR3 extends over 14 amino acids. V lost 0 bases and J 11 bases, leaving 14 bases between the germline ends. Germline assignment: CDR1 LGHNA and CDR2 YSLEER.

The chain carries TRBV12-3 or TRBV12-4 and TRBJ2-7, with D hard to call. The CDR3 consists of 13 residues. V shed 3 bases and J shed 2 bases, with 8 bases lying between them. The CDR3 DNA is TGTGCCAGCAGTTTCGCAGGCCCCTACGAGCAGTACTTC. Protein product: CASSFAGPYEQYF.

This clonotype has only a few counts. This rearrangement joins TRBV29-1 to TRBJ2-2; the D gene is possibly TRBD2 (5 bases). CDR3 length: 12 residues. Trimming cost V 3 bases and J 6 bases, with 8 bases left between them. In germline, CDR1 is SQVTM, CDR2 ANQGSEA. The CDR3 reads CSVEEDSGELFF. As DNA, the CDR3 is TGCAGCGTTGAGGAGGATTCCGGGGAGCTGTTTTTT.

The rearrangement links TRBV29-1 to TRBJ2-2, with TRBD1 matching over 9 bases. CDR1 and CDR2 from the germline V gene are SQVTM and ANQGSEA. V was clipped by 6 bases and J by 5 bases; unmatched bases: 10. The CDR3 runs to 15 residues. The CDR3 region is CSVEQGARGTGELFF. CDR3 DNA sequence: TGCAGCGTGGAACAGGGGGCGAGGGGGACCGGGGAGCTGTTTTTT.

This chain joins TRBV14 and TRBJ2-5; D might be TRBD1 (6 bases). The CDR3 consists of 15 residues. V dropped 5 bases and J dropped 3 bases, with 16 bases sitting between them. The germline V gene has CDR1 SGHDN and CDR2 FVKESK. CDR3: CASSNPGQLKETQYF. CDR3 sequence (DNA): TGTGCCAGCAGCAATCCGGGACAATTGAAAGAGACCCAGTACTTC.

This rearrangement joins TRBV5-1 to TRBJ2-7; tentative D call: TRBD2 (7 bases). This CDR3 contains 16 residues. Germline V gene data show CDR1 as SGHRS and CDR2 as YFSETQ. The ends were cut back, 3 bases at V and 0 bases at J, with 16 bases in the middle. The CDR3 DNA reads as TGCGCCAGCAGCTGGCGCGGGGGCGTCGGCTCCTACGAGCAGTACTTC. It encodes CASSWRGGVGSYEQYF.

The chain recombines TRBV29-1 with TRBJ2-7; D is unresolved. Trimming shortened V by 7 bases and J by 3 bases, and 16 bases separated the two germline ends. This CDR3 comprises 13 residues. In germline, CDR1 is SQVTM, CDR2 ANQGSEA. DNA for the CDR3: TGCAGCGCTGTGACCCAGGCGATCTACGAGCAGTACTTC. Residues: CSAVTQAIYEQYF.

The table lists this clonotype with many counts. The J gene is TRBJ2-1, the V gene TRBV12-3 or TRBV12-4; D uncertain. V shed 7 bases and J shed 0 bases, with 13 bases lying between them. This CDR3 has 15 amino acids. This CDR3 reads CASTPDLLSYNEQFF. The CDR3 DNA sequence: TGTGCCAGCACCCCGGACCTACTCTCCTACAATGAGCAGTTCTTC.

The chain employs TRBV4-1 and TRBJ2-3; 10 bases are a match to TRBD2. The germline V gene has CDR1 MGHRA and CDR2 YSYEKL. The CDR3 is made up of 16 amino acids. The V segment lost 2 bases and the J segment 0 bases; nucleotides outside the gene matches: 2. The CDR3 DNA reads TGCGCCAGCAGCCAACCGACTAGCGGGAGCACAGATACGCAGTATTTT. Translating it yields CASSQPTSGSTDTQYF.

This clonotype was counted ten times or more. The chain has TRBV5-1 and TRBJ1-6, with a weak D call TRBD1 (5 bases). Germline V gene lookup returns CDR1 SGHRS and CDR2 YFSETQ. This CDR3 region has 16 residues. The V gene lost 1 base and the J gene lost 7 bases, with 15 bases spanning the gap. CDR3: CASSLHRGKGNSPLHF. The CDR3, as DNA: TGCGCCAGCAGCTTGCACCGGGGCAAGGGGAATTCACCCCTCCACTTT.

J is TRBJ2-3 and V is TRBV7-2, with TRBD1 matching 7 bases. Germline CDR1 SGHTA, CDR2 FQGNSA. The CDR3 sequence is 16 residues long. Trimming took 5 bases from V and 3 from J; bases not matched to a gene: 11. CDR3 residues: CASSSRTGVRTDTQYF. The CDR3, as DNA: TGTGCCAGCAGCAGTAGAACAGGGGTCAGGACAGATACGCAGTATTTT.

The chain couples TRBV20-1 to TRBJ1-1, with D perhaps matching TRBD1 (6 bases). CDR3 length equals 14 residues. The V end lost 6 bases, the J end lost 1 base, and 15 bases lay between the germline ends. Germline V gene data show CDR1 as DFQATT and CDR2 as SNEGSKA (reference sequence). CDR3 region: CSARRGGSNTEAFF. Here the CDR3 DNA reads TGCAGTGCACGAAGAGGGGGATCGAACACTGAAGCTTTCTTT.

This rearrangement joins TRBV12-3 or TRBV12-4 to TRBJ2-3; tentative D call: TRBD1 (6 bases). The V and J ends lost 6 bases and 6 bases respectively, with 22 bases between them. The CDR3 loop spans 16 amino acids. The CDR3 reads CASRQRQVSAWDTQYF. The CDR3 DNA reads TGTGCCAGCAGGCAGCGACAGGTTTCGGCCTGGGATACGCAGTATTTT.